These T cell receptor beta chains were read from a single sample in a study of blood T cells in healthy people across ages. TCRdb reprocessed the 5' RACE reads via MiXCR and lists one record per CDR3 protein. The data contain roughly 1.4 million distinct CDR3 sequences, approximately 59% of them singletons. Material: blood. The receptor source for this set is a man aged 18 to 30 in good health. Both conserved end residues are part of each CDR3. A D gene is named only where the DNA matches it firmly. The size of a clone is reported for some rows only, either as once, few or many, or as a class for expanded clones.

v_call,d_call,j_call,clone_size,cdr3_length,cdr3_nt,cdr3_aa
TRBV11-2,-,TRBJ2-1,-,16,TGTGCCAGCAGCTTAACTAGTTTCAGCTCCTACAATGAGCAGTTCTTC,CASSLTSFSSYNEQFF
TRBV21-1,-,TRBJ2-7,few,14,TGTGCCAGCCTCCTGAATCCGAGCTCCTACGAGCAGTACTTC,CASLLNPSSYEQYF
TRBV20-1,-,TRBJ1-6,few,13,TGCAGTGTCAAGGGACACTTTAATTCACCCCTCCACTTT,CSVKGHFNSPLHF
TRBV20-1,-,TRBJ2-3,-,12,TGCAGTGCCTCACGGGGGGCGGATACGCAGTATTTT,CSASRGADTQYF
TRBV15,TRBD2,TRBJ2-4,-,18,TGTGCCACCAGCGCATTGGGGACTAGCGGGTCAGCCAAAAACATTCAGTACTTC,CATSALGTSGSAKNIQYF
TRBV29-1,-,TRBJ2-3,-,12,TGCAGCGTTGGGGACCCGGACATAAGTCCGTATTTT,CSVGDPDISPYF
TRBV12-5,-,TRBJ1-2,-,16,TGTGCTAGTGGTTTTCCATCCGGGGGCCGGAGCTATGGCTACACCTTC,CASGFPSGGRSYGYTF
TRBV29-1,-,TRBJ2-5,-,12,TGCAGCGTTGAAGGGCTAGTTGAGACCCAGTACTTC,CSVEGLVETQYF
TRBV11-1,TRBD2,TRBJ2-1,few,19,TGTGCCAGCAGCTTAGGAGATAGCGGGAGTGAAGCCTCCTACAATGAGCAGTTCTTC,CASSLGDSGSEASYNEQFF
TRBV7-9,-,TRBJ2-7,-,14,TGTGCCAGCAGCTCAACCGACCAGTCCTACGAGCAGTACTTC,CASSSTDQSYEQYF
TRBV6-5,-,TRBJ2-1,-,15,TGTGCCAGCAGTTACGGGACGGCCATGGGGGATGAGCAGTTCTTC,CASSYGTAMGDEQFF
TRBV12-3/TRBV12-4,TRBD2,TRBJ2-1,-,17,TGTGCCAGCAGTTTGCCCTCGGGACTAGCGGGAGTAGCTGAGCAGTTCTTC,CASSLPSGLAGVAEQFF
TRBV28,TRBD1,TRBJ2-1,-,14,TGTGCCAGCAGTTGGACCTTCAGGGGGTCTGAGCAGTTCTTC,CASSWTFRGSEQFF
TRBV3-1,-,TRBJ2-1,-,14,TGTGCCAGCAGCCAAGGTTATCCCGGGGATGAGCAGTTCTTC,CASSQGYPGDEQFF
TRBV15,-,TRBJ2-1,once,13,TGTGCCACCAGCAGAGATCGTTGGCAGGGTCCGTTCTTC,CATSRDRWQGPFF
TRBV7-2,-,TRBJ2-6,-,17,TGTGCCAGCAGCGAAAGGGCTTCAGGGACTGGGGCCAACGTCCTGACTTTC,CASSERASGTGANVLTF
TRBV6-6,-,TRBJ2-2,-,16,TGTGCCAGCAGTTACTCTGGCGGCTGGAACACCGGGGAGCTGTTTTTT,CASSYSGGWNTGELFF
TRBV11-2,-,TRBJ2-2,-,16,TGTGCCAGCAGCTTTCGGGGAGCAGGCGGCACCGGGGAGCTGTTTTTT,CASSFRGAGGTGELFF
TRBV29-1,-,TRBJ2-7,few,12,TGCAGCGTTGAAGATCGGGGGATCGAGCAGTACTTC,CSVEDRGIEQYF
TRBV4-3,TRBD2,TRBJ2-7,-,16,TGCGCCAGCAGCCAAGATGGGACTAGCGGCTACAATGAGCAGTACTTC,CASSQDGTSGYNEQYF
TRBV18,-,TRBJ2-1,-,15,TGTGCCAGCTCACCACAGTCAGGGGATGGCAATGAGCAGTTCTTC,CASSPQSGDGNEQFF
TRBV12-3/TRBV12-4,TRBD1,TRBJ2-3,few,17,TGTGCCAGCAGTTTCCAACCCCCTAGGACAGGGGGAGATACGCAGTATTTT,CASSFQPPRTGGDTQYF
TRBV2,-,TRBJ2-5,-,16,TGTGCCAGCAGTGAAGACCCGGGAACAGGGCTAGAGACCCAGTACTTC,CASSEDPGTGLETQYF
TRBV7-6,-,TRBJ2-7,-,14,TGTGCCAGCAGCTCAGGGGCGGTAGCTAGGGAGCAGTACTTC,CASSSGAVAREQYF
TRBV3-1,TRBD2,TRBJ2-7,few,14,TGTGCCAGCAGCCCTAGCGGGAGGGTGTACGAGCAGTACTTC,CASSPSGRVYEQYF
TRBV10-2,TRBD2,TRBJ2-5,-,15,TGCGCCAGCAGTGGGACTAGCGGGGTGGGAGAGACCCAGTACTTC,CASSGTSGVGETQYF
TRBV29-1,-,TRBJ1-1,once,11,TGCAGCGTTAAGACGAACACTGAAGCTTTCTTT,CSVKTNTEAFF
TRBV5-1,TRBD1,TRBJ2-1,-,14,TGCGCCACCAAGGCGGGACAGGGGATCAATGAGCAGTTCTTC,CATKAGQGINEQFF
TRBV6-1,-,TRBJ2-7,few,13,TGTGCCAGCCGACCCCAGGGGCGACCCGAGCAGTACTTC,CASRPQGRPEQYF
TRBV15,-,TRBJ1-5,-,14,TGTGCCACCAGCAGAGAGAGGGATAATCAGCCCCAGCATTTT,CATSRERDNQPQHF
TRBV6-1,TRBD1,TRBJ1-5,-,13,TGTGCCAGCGGGGGGACAGGCCTTGAGCCCCAGCATTTT,CASGGTGLEPQHF
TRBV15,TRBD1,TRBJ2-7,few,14,TGTGCCACCAGCAGGGGGACAGGATCCTACGAGCAGTACTTC,CATSRGTGSYEQYF
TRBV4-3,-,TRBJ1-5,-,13,TGCGCCAGCAGCCAGGATTATACCCAGCCCCAGCATTTT,CASSQDYTQPQHF
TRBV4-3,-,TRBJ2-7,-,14,TGCGCCACCATTGAGGGGGGGGTCTCCTACGAGCAGTACTTC,CATIEGGVSYEQYF
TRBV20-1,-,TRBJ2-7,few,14,TGCAGTGCTAGAGATCCGCAGGGGCTCTACGAGCAGTACTTC,CSARDPQGLYEQYF
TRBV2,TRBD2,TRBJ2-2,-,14,TGTGCCAGCAGGACTAGCGTTAACACCGGGGAGCTGTTTTTT,CASRTSVNTGELFF
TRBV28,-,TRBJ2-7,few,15,TGTGCCAGCACCTCCGGGGGGCTTCGTAACTACGAGCAGTACTTC,CASTSGGLRNYEQYF
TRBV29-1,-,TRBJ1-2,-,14,TGCAGCGTTGACCGTAACCAGGGGACGGGTGGCTACACCTTC,CSVDRNQGTGGYTF
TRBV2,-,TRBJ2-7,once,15,TGTGCCAGCAGTGAAAGTGGGATTGGAACTTGGGAAGAGTACTTC,CASSESGIGTWEEYF
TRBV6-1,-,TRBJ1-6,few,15,TGTGCCAGCACCCTTTGGGCGAATGGGAATTCACCCCTCCACTTT,CASTLWANGNSPLHF
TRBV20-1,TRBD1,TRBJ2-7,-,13,TGCAGTGCTAGAACGGGACAGCTTTACGAGCAGTACTTC,CSARTGQLYEQYF
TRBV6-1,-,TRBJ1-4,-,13,TGTGCCAGCAGTGAAATTGTGGGGGAAAAACTGTTTTTT,CASSEIVGEKLFF
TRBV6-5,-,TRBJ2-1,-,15,TGTGCCAGCAGTTACGTTGGGGTGGGGTTGAATGAGCAGTTCTTC,CASSYVGVGLNEQFF
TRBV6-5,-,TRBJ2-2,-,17,TGTGCCAGCAGTTACTCGGGACTTGGCGCGAACACCGGGGAGCTGTTTTTT,CASSYSGLGANTGELFF
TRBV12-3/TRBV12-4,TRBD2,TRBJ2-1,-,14,TGTGCCAGCACCGAGACTAGCGGGAGATATGAGCAGTTCTTC,CASTETSGRYEQFF
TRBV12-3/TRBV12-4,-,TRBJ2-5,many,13,TGTGCCAGCAGTTTAGACGGAGAAGAGACCCAGTACTTC,CASSLDGEETQYF
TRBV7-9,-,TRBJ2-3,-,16,TGTGCCGGCAGCTTGGCCGGGACACCGAGCACAGATACGCAGTATTTT,CAGSLAGTPSTDTQYF
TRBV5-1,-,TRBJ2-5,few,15,TGCGCCAGCAGCGACTACAGGGATTCCCAAGAGACCCAGTACTTC,CASSDYRDSQETQYF
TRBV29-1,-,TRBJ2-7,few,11,TGCAGCGTTACTAAAGGCTACGAGCAGTACTTC,CSVTKGYEQYF
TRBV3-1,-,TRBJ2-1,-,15,TGTGCCAGCAGCCAACGGGCCTCAAGAGACAATGAGCAGTTCTTC,CASSQRASRDNEQFF
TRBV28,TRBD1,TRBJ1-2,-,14,TGTGCCAGCAGTTTGTCAGGGGACAGCTATGGCTACACCTTC,CASSLSGDSYGYTF
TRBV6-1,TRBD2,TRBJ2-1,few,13,TGTGCCAGCAGAGGACTAGCTTACAATGAGCAGTTCTTC,CASRGLAYNEQFF
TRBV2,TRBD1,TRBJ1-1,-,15,TGTGCCAGCAGTGCCCCGGGACAGATGAACACTGAAGTTTTCTTT,CASSAPGQMNTEVFF